This is a list of T cell receptor beta chains from one sample in a study of monozygotic twins with cystic fibrosis. The data were produced by immunoSEQ multiplex PCR, yet TCRdb's version contains in-frame clones alone and is incomplete. The table lists around 25,000 clones, 96% of them singletons. Input material: blood. Receptors originate from a girl aged 2 to 9 with cystic fibrosis. Both conserved end residues are part of each CDR3. A D gene is named only where the DNA matches it firmly.

j_call: TRBJ2-6; v_call: TRBV7-2; d_call: NA; cdr3_aa: CASSLGVPSGANVLTF
j_call: TRBJ1-2; v_call: TRBV5-1; d_call: NA; cdr3_aa: CASREDRYRAYGYTF
j_call: TRBJ1-4; v_call: TRBV27; d_call: NA; cdr3_aa: CASSPGATNEKLFF
j_call: TRBJ2-3; v_call: TRBV5-1; d_call: TRBD2; cdr3_aa: CASSTLTSGQSADTQYF
j_call: TRBJ2-6; v_call: TRBV15; d_call: NA; cdr3_aa: CATSRDGPGSGANVLTF
j_call: TRBJ1-4; v_call: TRBV28; d_call: TRBD1; cdr3_aa: CAGGTGVTNEKLFF
j_call: TRBJ2-7; v_call: TRBV28; d_call: TRBD2; cdr3_aa: CASSRTGGRWSEQYF
j_call: TRBJ2-3; v_call: TRBV27; d_call: NA; cdr3_aa: CASSGRNTDTQYF
j_call: TRBJ2-7; v_call: TRBV9; d_call: TRBD2; cdr3_aa: CASSPRGTSGRFYEQYF
j_call: TRBJ1-3; v_call: TRBV7-9; d_call: NA; cdr3_aa: CASSSRGFGNTIYF
j_call: TRBJ2-5; v_call: TRBV7-2; d_call: NA; cdr3_aa: CASSLGLVETQYF
j_call: TRBJ2-2; v_call: TRBV28; d_call: NA; cdr3_aa: CASSSGTNTGELFF
j_call: TRBJ1-5; v_call: TRBV2; d_call: NA; cdr3_aa: CATNRERGSNQPQHF
j_call: TRBJ2-3; v_call: TRBV5-5; d_call: NA; cdr3_aa: CASSRYPERGTDTQYF
j_call: TRBJ2-7; v_call: TRBV5-4; d_call: NA; cdr3_aa: CASSSYRSSYEQYF
j_call: TRBJ1-2; v_call: TRBV4-1; d_call: TRBD1; cdr3_aa: CASSPPDRANYGYTF
j_call: TRBJ2-1; v_call: TRBV27; d_call: TRBD2; cdr3_aa: CASSWTSGRASSYNEQFF
j_call: TRBJ2-5; v_call: TRBV11-2; d_call: TRBD1; cdr3_aa: CASSLVGQGATWTQYF
j_call: TRBJ2-1; v_call: TRBV7-3; d_call: TRBD2; cdr3_aa: CASSPIPGLALGNEQFF
j_call: TRBJ2-5; v_call: TRBV25-1; d_call: NA; cdr3_aa: CASSDRGVVETQYF
j_call: TRBJ1-5; v_call: TRBV19; d_call: TRBD1; cdr3_aa: CASSIAGTTGVSQPQHF
j_call: TRBJ2-1; v_call: TRBV10-3; d_call: NA; cdr3_aa: CAISESRTSTYNEQFF
j_call: TRBJ2-7; v_call: TRBV5-1; d_call: NA; cdr3_aa: CASSHLAGQFYEQYF
j_call: TRBJ2-1; v_call: TRBV4-3; d_call: TRBD2; cdr3_aa: CASSQDSGGQGYEQFF
j_call: TRBJ2-5; v_call: TRBV4-3; d_call: NA; cdr3_aa: CASSQLKGETQYF
j_call: TRBJ2-7; v_call: TRBV28; d_call: TRBD1; cdr3_aa: CASVNRGAYEQYF
j_call: TRBJ1-4; v_call: TRBV5-1; d_call: NA; cdr3_aa: CASSSDRPNEKLFF
j_call: TRBJ2-2; v_call: TRBV5-6; d_call: TRBD1; cdr3_aa: CASSLLTTGANTGELFF
j_call: TRBJ1-1; v_call: TRBV5-1; d_call: NA; cdr3_aa: CASSLDRPNTEAFF